Below, 14 T cell receptor beta chains from the same sample are listed, as sequenced in a study of cytomegalovirus exposure and HLA in healthy donors. This PCR relied on a set of 60 Vbeta primers and 13 Jbeta primers. Measured with immunoSEQ multiplex PCR; TCRdb has only the in-frame clones, and not every one. There are 60,000 to 85,000 clones in the sample; roughly 82% occur only once, and 9% to 13% lies in the top ten. Material for sequencing was PBMCs. Source of these receptors: a male donor in good health and CMV-seropositive.

This sequence joins TRBV18 and TRBJ2-3, with D perhaps TRBD1 (5 bases). Trimming removed 3 bases from V and 2 bases from J, with 9 bases in between. This CDR3 comprises 14 residues. Germline lookup yields CDR1 KGHSH and CDR2 LQKENI. CDR3 region: CASSPSQVTDTQYF. The CDR3 DNA is TGTGCCAGCTCACCCTCACAGGTCACAGATACGCAGTATTTT.

V gene TRBV28 combines with J gene TRBJ2-1; weak D call: TRBD1 (6 bases). The CDR3 runs 13 residues. Germline CDR1 and CDR2: MDHEN and SYDVKM. V was trimmed by 8 bases and J by 4 bases, leaving 12 bases between them. The CDR3 DNA reads as TGTGCCAGCCGGACAGCGATATACAATGAGCAGTTCTTC. Its translation: CASRTAIYNEQFF. The entire variable domain, with the rest obtained from reference TRBV28 and TRBJ2-1, is as follows: DVKVTQSSRYLVKRTGEKVFLECVQDMDHENMFWYRQDPGLGLRLIYFSYDVKMKEKGDIPEGYSVSREKKERFSLILESASTNQTSMYLCASRTAIYNEQFFGPGTRLTVL.

This clone was recorded only once. This chain's CDR3 is CASSPGQSYNEQFF. CDR3 sequence (DNA): TGTGCCAGCAGTCCGGGACAGTCCTACAATGAGCAGTTCTTC. J is TRBJ2-1 and V is TRBV6-4; TRBD1 aligns across 7 bases. From germline, CDR1 is MRHNA and CDR2 SNTAGT. With V trimmed by 5 bases and J by 1 base, 2 bases remained unmatched. CDR3 length: 14 residues.

The sample holds one count of this clone. Germline and junction disagree at one end, which may indicate a read error. This chain uses TRBV5-1 with TRBJ2-5; D perhaps matches TRBD2 (6 bases). This CDR3 contains 16 residues. Germline-derived CDR1 and CDR2 are SGHRS and YFSETQ. CDR3 nucleotide sequence: TGCGCCGGCAGCTTGGGGCGGGGCGGGGCCCAAGAGACCCAGTACTTC. Translation gives CAGSLGRGGAQETQYF.

A remark on this clone: This likely traces to a read error, being one base from a far larger clone. The chain joins TRBV7-9 to TRBJ2-2; D possibly corresponds to TRBD2 (6 bases). This CDR3 has 14 amino acids. Germline CDR1 is SEHNR and CDR2 is FQNEAQ (reference sequence). CDR3 loop: CASSFTRDTGGLFF. For the CDR3, the DNA is TGTGCCAGCAGCTTTACGCGAGACACCGGGGGGCTGTTTTTT.

This clone was found a few times. The CDR3 region is CASSVGTGFTYEQYF. CDR3 DNA: TGTGCCAGCAGCGTAGGGACAGGGTTCACCTACGAGCAGTACTTC. V is TRBV9 and J is TRBJ2-7, with 8 bases identical to TRBD1. The length of the CDR3 is 15 residues. The ends lost 0 bases at V and 2 bases at J; junction bases unmatched: 4. CDR1 and CDR2 (germline): SGDLS, YYNGEE.

The CDR3 sequence is CASSDFSREISSYEQYF. The CDR3 DNA reads as TGTGCCAGCTCCGACTTTAGCCGGGAGATAAGCTCCTACGAGCAGTACTTC. This rearrangement joins TRBV18 to TRBJ2-5, with a possible D match to TRBD2 (6 bases). The DNA end is more similar to TRBJ2-7, so the J call may be wrong. The V gene's germline CDR1 is KGHSH and CDR2 LQKENI. The CDR3 is 17 amino acids.

In this sample, this clone turned up once. The gene calls are TRBV19 and TRBJ2-5; D gene ambiguous. The V gene lost 3 bases and the J gene lost 1 base, with 9 bases spanning the gap. Looked up from germline, CDR1 is LNHDA and CDR2 is SQIVND (reference sequence). The CDR3 is 14 residues long. In DNA form, the CDR3 reads TGTGCCAGTAGTATCGGAGTTCTCCAAGAGACCCAGTACTTC. Encoded protein: CASSIGVLQETQYF.

The chain uses TRBV7-3 and TRBJ2-2, with D unclear. V was cut by 0 bases and J by 4 bases, with 3 bases left in between. This CDR3 comprises 13 residues. From germline, CDR1 is SGHTA and CDR2 FQGTGA. Written as DNA, the CDR3 is TGTGCCAGCAGCTTAACTAGCACCGGGGAGCTGTTTTTT. Protein sequence: CASSLTSTGELFF.

This clone was counted only a few times. The gene calls are TRBV5-4 and TRBJ1-1, with 11 nucleotides matching TRBD1. The CDR3 covers 16 residues. V shed 4 bases and J 4 bases; nucleotides not matched to a gene: 9. Germline V lookup: CDR1 SGHNT, CDR2 YYREEE (reference sequence). In nucleotides, the CDR3 is TGTGCCAGCAGCCAAGATCGTGGGACAGGGGGCACTGAAGCTTTCTTT. Translated, it gives CASSQDRGTGGTEAFF.

This chain joins TRBV30 and TRBJ2-7, with 9 bases lining up with TRBD1. Germline V gene data show CDR1 as GTSNPN and CDR2 as SVGIG (reference sequence). The CDR3 consists of 15 residues. The V gene end was trimmed by 3 bases and the J gene end by 6 bases; junction bases not matched to a gene: 12. CDR3 coding DNA: TGTGCCTGGAGAATCACAGGGGGCGCGATGGGCGAGCAGTACTTC. Its protein is CAWRITGGAMGEQYF.

This chain links TRBV5-1 with TRBJ2-1; 9 bases line up with TRBD2. CDR3 size: 12 residues. Germline values: CDR1 SGHRS, CDR2 YFSETQ. The V segment lost 5 bases and the J segment 8 bases; nucleotides outside the gene matches: 2. The CDR3 region has the DNA TGCGCCAGCAGACGACTAGCGGATGAGCAGTTCTTC. Translating gives CASRRLADEQFF.

The V call is TRBV28, the J call TRBJ1-4; D uncertain. The V gene's germline CDR1 is MDHEN and CDR2 SYDVKM. The V gene lost 4 bases and the J gene lost 6 bases, with 6 bases spanning the gap. CDR3 size: 12 residues. The CDR3 DNA is TGTGCCAGCAGTTCCGGGGATGAAAAACTGTTTTTT. This gives the protein CASSSGDEKLFF.

A note on this clone: The junction departs from the called germline gene at one end, perhaps through a read error. The V gene is TRBV5-4, the J gene TRBJ2-7; D gene uncertain. This CDR3 has 12 amino acids. Germline CDR1 is SGHNT and CDR2 is YYREEE (reference sequence). The CDR3 DNA follows: TGTGCCAGCAGCTTAGACTCCGAAAGCCGACGATTC. Amino acid sequence: CASSLDSESRRF.